This T cell receptor beta chain emerged from a study of T cell clones after liver transplantation. The assay was immunoSEQ multiplex PCR, and TCRdb's table has in-frame clones only and misses some. The sample records more than 95,000 clones, approximately 78% being singletons. The sequencing here drew on CD4+ T cells from blood, taken before liver transplant. The receptor was isolated from a human donor who received a liver transplant.

In DNA form, the CDR3 reads TGCGCCATCGTCGTAGGCAAAGGGGGCCTCGACTCGGTTACAGATACGCAGTATTTT. It yields the protein CAIVVGKGGLDSVTDTQYF. This sequence joins TRBV4-3 and TRBJ2-3; 7 bases fit TRBD1. Germline CDR1 and CDR2: LGHNA and YSLEER. CDR3 length: 19 residues. Trimming took 10 bases from V and 3 from J; bases not matched to a gene: 25.